This T cell receptor beta chain was sequenced for a study of blood T cell repertoires in COVID-19 (TCRdb year 2020). Study-level background: The collaborator samples originated in the United States, Italy and Spain and spanned the acute and convalescent phases of COVID-19. The prospective study material was composed of cDNA or gDNA derived from T cells, B-cell-depleted T cells, or PBMCs. Deeply sampled blood TCRbeta repertoires from subjects exposed to, actively infected with, or recovered from COVID-19 were included in the dataset. Where available, HLA class I and class II types were obtained from metadata supplied by the sample provider rather than from assay-based typing. Samples came from the ongoing ImmuneRACE study (first 160 participants) plus 1,254 subjects from 6 global collaborators. The sample metadata nearly always contained a de-identified subject ID, COVID-19 status, age in years and sex. The repertoires were released in a freely available public database intended as a resource for research on the immune response to SARS-CoV-2. General study outcomes and caveats: The quantity of clinical and demographic metadata differed by source and by participant and was supplied without curation.

TCRbeta CDR3 regions were amplified from genomic DNA by means of the immunoSEQ Assay, a bias-controlled multiplex PCR. From the authors' description of their analysis: The number of nucleated cells in each sample was estimated from the amplification of reference gene primers within the assay. To quantify the absolute abundance of each unique TCRbeta CDR3 rearrangement, sequence reads were collapsed and filtered. For each sample, productive Simpson clonality was calculated as the square root of Simpson's diversity index over productive rearrangements. TCRdb provides this immuneACCESS table in a form limited to in-frame rearrangements. Some clones are lacking; in checked studies, under half of them reflect an unresolved V gene, and why the rest are absent is not known. The D gene and trimming were derived from the DNA, and the V and J assignments and clone size from that table. Present in this sample are roughly 87,000 clones, 86% of which were seen just once. The ten largest account for around a quarter of the sample.

This clone was found a few times. Its antigen is not yet known. Base qualities are not at hand, and no much larger clone is one base apart. The CDR3 sequence holds 13 residues, the cysteine and phenylalanine included. The only DNA kept is the CDR3, 39 bases in frame from the first base. According to the germline V gene, CDR1 reads KGHDR and CDR2 reads SFDVKD. Between the V and J ends, shortened by 2 bases and 4 bases respectively, the junction contains 6 bases. Collaborating institutions collected whole blood in K2EDTA tubes following their own protocols. For TCRbeta analysis, collaborator samples were shipped as frozen whole blood, as isolated PBMCs, or as DNA extracted from either sample type.

The V and J genes are TRBV24-1 and TRBJ2-3; the D gene cannot be named for sure. Sequenced sample: peripheral blood. The clonotype originates from a human donor in a cohort sampled during active COVID-19. CDR3 loop: CATSDSPADTQYF. DNA sequence: TGTGCCACCAGTGATTCCCCCGCAGATACGCAGTATTTT.